The entry below gives a single T cell receptor (beta chain) sequence along with its context. The data were obtained in a study of blood T cell repertoires in COVID-19. Across the whole study: Samples of COVID-19 (acute and convalescent) were obtained from the United States, Italy and Spain. T cells, B-cell-depleted T cells, or PBMCs supplied cDNA or gDNA.

Authors' methods: Counts of nucleated cells, estimated from reference gene primer amplification, were obtained. The method was immunoSEQ multiplex PCR; TCRdb's version includes in-frame clones alone and lacks a portion of them. V and J calls and clone size are copied from that table; D and trimming were computed from the DNA. The sample includes under 200,000 clones, 88% of them seen just once. The germline V gene has CDR1 MDHEN and CDR2 SYDVKM. This CDR3 is built from 12 residues. V gave up 1 base and J gave up 10 bases, with 10 bases separating them. This chain connects TRBV28 to TRBJ1-1; D is unclear. Sequenced material: peripheral blood. The sequence came from a man aged 40-50 years with active or convalescent COVID-19. The CDR3 reads CASSLFGVSAFF. Written as DNA, the CDR3 is TGTGCCAGCAGTTTATTCGGGGTTTCAGCTTTCTTT.